The clone carrying this T cell receptor beta chain showed up many times. Its antigen is still unknown. By 5'RACE with 10-nucleotide random UMIs, the cDNA was made. Sequencing of 15-18 subjects in each run yielded over 170 million TCR-beta sequences. TCRdb reanalysed the 5' RACE reads using MiXCR and keeps one entry per CDR3 protein. The sample shows 30,000 to 45,000 distinct CDR3 sequences, roughly 12% of them seen only once. The T cells used for sorted libraries numbered roughly 970,000, either CD4+ or CD8+. CDR1 is SGHTA, CDR2 FQGNSA, per germline. The CDR3 length is 18 residues. Deletions cut 3 bases from V and 0 bases from J, with 20 bases between. The data were taken from a study of neurological immune-mediated disorders. Study-wide points: None of the CDR3 amino acid sequences found in expanded clones was shared across subjects. This suggests that the TCR-beta repertoires were private in all groups.

The sequencing input was CD4+ T cells from blood. This clonotype was obtained from a woman younger than 45 with HTLV-1-associated myelopathy (HAM/TSP). J is TRBJ1-2 and V is TRBV7-2; D may be TRBD1 (5 bases). The DNA of the CDR3 is TGTGCCAGCAGCTTCATGTTCCAGGGCCAATCAGCTAACTATGGCTACACCTTC. Its translation is CASSFMFQGQSANYGYTF. The entire variable domain, with the rest obtained from reference TRBV7-2 and TRBJ1-2, is as follows: GAGVSQSPSNKVTEKGKDVELRCDPISGHTALYWYRQSLGQGLEFLIYFQGNSAPDKSGLPSDRFSAERTGGSVSTLTIQRTQQEDSAVYLCASSFMFQGQSANYGYTFGSGTRLTVV.